The source of this TCR beta chain is a study of yellow fever vaccine responses in identical twins. The study, taken as a whole, reports: It has been reported that, in twins, the vaccine T cell response seemed partly convergent and partly personalized.

Trimming left V 1 base short and J 3 bases short, with 12 bases between. The germline CDR1 and CDR2 sequences are SEHNR and FQNEAQ (reference sequence). This CDR3 spans 15 amino acids. Remarks on this clonotype: The target antigen is unknown.

TCRdb re-called the RT-PCR reads through MiXCR, storing one row per CDR3 protein. The profile shows about 13,000 distinct CDR3 sequences, about four fifths of them singletons. This TCR came from a woman under 30 who received the yellow fever vaccine. The J gene is TRBJ1-2, the V gene TRBV7-9, with D maybe TRBD1 (5 bases). The specimen was T cells from blood (PBMCs), unsorted or a sorted subset (not recorded which), collected before or after yellow fever vaccination (not recorded which). The chain's CDR3 is CASSLEGGEDYGYTF. The DNA of the CDR3 is TGTGCCAGCAGCTTAGAAGGAGGGGAGGACTATGGCTACACCTTC.